This is a list of T cell receptor beta chains from one sample in a study of cytomegalovirus exposure and HLA in healthy donors. Profiling relied on immunoSEQ multiplex PCR, and the TCRdb table lists in-frame clones only, not all of them. This sample carries about 120,000 clones, more than 70% of them seen once, and the ten largest clones take more than 7.5%. The specimen sequenced was PBMCs. These receptors were obtained from a woman in her 50s in good health and CMV-seropositive. CDR3s include the opening cysteine and the closing phenylalanine or tryptophan. The D gene is left open where the match is weak. For some rows the clone size is stated as once, few or many, or as a class when expanded; others skip it.

v_gene,d_gene,j_gene,abundance,CDR3nt,CDR3aa
TRBV11-3,NA,TRBJ1-2,NA,TGTGCCAGCAGCTTAGACGGGGCTAACTATGGCTACACCTTC,CASSLDGANYGYTF
TRBV15,TRBD1,TRBJ1-1,once,TGTGCCACCAGCGCCTGGACAGGGAACACTGAAGCTTTCTTT,CATSAWTGNTEAFF
TRBV6-5,NA,TRBJ1-1,NA,TGTGCCAGCAGTTCCCCTCAACAGGCAGACACTGAAGCTTTCTTT,CASSSPQQADTEAFF
TRBV5-1,NA,TRBJ2-5,once,TGCGCCAGCAGCCCGGGACTTAGCCGGCGCGAGACCCAGTACTTC,CASSPGLSRRETQYF
TRBV5-4,NA,TRBJ1-2,NA,TGTGCCAGCAGCTTACAGGGAAACTATGGCTACACCTTC,CASSLQGNYGYTF
TRBV30,NA,TRBJ1-2,few,TGTGCCTGGAGTGTTGGCAGCCTGGGGCCTAACTATGGCTACACCTTC,CAWSVGSLGPNYGYTF
TRBV4-3,NA,TRBJ2-3,once,TGCGCCAGCAGCCAAGAGTCCCTAGTATCCCGCACAGATACGCAGTATTTT,CASSQESLVSRTDTQYF
TRBV6-5,TRBD1,TRBJ1-6,NA,TGTGCCAGCAGTTATGGACAGGGGGGCAATTCACCCCTCCACTTT,CASSYGQGGNSPLHF
TRBV27,TRBD1,TRBJ1-1,NA,TGTGCCAGCAGTCCAGGGACAGCGAACACTGAAGCTTTCTTT,CASSPGTANTEAFF
TRBV4-1,TRBD1,TRBJ1-4,NA,TGCGCCAGCAGCCAAGTATCAGGGGGTGCAAGGGGGACTAATGAAAAACTGTTTTTT,CASSQVSGGARGTNEKLFF
TRBV15,NA,TRBJ2-7,NA,TGTGCCACCGCCCAGAGACGGAGGGGCGAGCAGTACTTC,CATAQRRRGEQYF
TRBV29-1,TRBD1,TRBJ2-3,NA,TGCAGCGTTGGGCGGGACAGGGAAAACACAGATACGCAGTATTTT,CSVGRDRENTDTQYF
TRBV28,TRBD2,TRBJ2-3,NA,TGTGCCAGTAGACTAGCGGGGGGGCCAGATACGCAGTATTTT,CASRLAGGPDTQYF
TRBV18,TRBD2,TRBJ2-2,NA,TGTGCCAGCTTACCTTGGACTAGCGGGATCGCGAACACCGGGGAGCTGTTTTTT,CASLPWTSGIANTGELFF
TRBV6-1,TRBD2,TRBJ2-3,NA,TGTGCCAGCAGTGAAGTTTGGGCGGGGGGCACAGATACGCAGTATTTT,CASSEVWAGGTDTQYF
TRBV15,TRBD2,TRBJ2-5,NA,TGTGCCACCAGCAGAGGGACTAGCGGGGCTGAGTGGAAGACCCAGTACTTC,CATSRGTSGAEWKTQYF
TRBV29-1,NA,TRBJ1-1,few,TGCAGCGGTGCCGCAGGGTGGGCCATGAACACTGAAGCTTTCTTT,CSGAAGWAMNTEAFF
TRBV25-1,NA,TRBJ1-2,few,TGTGCCAGCAGTGAATCGGGAGGGGACTATGGCTACACCTTC,CASSESGGDYGYTF
TRBV7-9,NA,TRBJ1-1,NA,TGTGCCAGCAGCTTAGCGCACACCGAAGCTTTCTTT,CASSLAHTEAFF
TRBV11-1,NA,TRBJ2-7,NA,TGTGCCAGCAGCTCTAGTGCCTACGAGCAGTACTTC,CASSSSAYEQYF
TRBV5-1,NA,TRBJ2-7,NA,TGCGCCAGCAGCTTGAGTGGGTCAGGTACCTACGAGCAGTACTTC,CASSLSGSGTYEQYF
TRBV28,TRBD1,TRBJ1-3,NA,TGTGCCAGCAGTTCGGGGACAGCGGGAAACACCATATATTTT,CASSSGTAGNTIYF
TRBV5-1,NA,TRBJ2-7,NA,TGCGCCAGCTCCCCAACGGAGGAGGGCCGATACGGGGAGCAGTACTTC,CASSPTEEGRYGEQYF
TRBV5-1,TRBD1,TRBJ2-5,NA,TGCGCCAGCAGCTTTCCCGGGACAGGGGTTCGCGAGACCCAGTACTTC,CASSFPGTGVRETQYF
TRBV4-3,NA,TRBJ1-4,NA,TGCGCCAGCAGCCAAGATCTAAATCTGGGGCAGAATAATGAAAAACTGTTTTTT,CASSQDLNLGQNNEKLFF
TRBV15,TRBD1,TRBJ2-2,once,TGTGCCACCAGCAGTGGGACAGGGGTCACCGGGGAGCTGTTTTTT,CATSSGTGVTGELFF
TRBV6-5,NA,TRBJ1-5,NA,TGTGCCAGCAGTGAAGAGGTTGCCCGACAACAGGATTTT,CASSEEVARQQDF
TRBV6-1,NA,TRBJ2-1,NA,TGTGCCAGCGCCGTGGCAGGCCCCTACAATGAGCAGTTCTTC,CASAVAGPYNEQFF
TRBV29-1,TRBD1,TRBJ2-3,NA,TGCAGCGTTGGGACAGGGGGCACAGATACGCAGTATTTT,CSVGTGGTDTQYF
TRBV5-1,TRBD2,TRBJ2-3,NA,TGCGCCAGCAGCCCTAATCCGGGACTAGCGATCCCAGATACGCAGTATTTT,CASSPNPGLAIPDTQYF
TRBV2,NA,TRBJ1-2,few,TGTGCCAGCGCATGGGTGGGGCATGGCTACACCTTC,CASAWVGHGYTF
TRBV2,NA,TRBJ1-3,NA,TGTGCCAGCAGTGAACAGGGACTCTCTGGAAACACCATATATTTT,CASSEQGLSGNTIYF
TRBV5-1,NA,TRBJ2-3,few,TGCGCCAGCAGCTTGAGAGGTGGGGGCACCCGCACAGATACGCAGTATTTT,CASSLRGGGTRTDTQYF
TRBV9,TRBD1,TRBJ1-4,NA,TGTGCCAGCAGCACGGGACAGGGCAATGAAAAACTGTTTTTT,CASSTGQGNEKLFF
TRBV7-2,TRBD1,TRBJ2-3,NA,TGTGCCAGCAGCTCTAGGGGGATGGGGACAGGGGGCCCGGCAGATACGCAGTATTTT,CASSSRGMGTGGPADTQYF
TRBV6-4,NA,TRBJ2-7,NA,TGTGCAGAGGGCGAGCAGTACTTC,CAEGEQYF
TRBV4-1,TRBD1,TRBJ1-1,few,TGCGCCAGCAGCCAGGCTACAGGGGGGAAACTGAACACTGAAGCTTTCTTT,CASSQATGGKLNTEAFF
TRBV6-1,TRBD1,TRBJ1-1,NA,TGTGCCAGCAGTGAAATAGGGGACAGGGGGCCCGACGGGACTGAAGCTTTCTTT,CASSEIGDRGPDGTEAFF
TRBV10-3,TRBD1,TRBJ1-1,few,TGTGCCATCAGCGACAGGGGGCGGTGGAGCACTGAAGCTTTCTTT,CAISDRGRWSTEAFF
TRBV5-6,TRBD2,TRBJ2-7,NA,TGTGCCAGCAGCAAAACGGAGCGGGAGTACGAGCAGTACTTC,CASSKTEREYEQYF
TRBV5-4,TRBD1,TRBJ2-7,once,TGTGCCAGCAGCTTGGCGGGACAGGCCTCCTACGAGCAGTACTTC,CASSLAGQASYEQYF
TRBV2,NA,TRBJ2-7,NA,TGTGCCAGCGTGGAGACCCCCACCGGAGAGCAGTACTTC,CASVETPTGEQYF
TRBV5-1,NA,TRBJ2-5,once,TGCGCCAGTTGTCGGGGGTTGCAAGAGACCCAGTACTTC,CASCRGLQETQYF